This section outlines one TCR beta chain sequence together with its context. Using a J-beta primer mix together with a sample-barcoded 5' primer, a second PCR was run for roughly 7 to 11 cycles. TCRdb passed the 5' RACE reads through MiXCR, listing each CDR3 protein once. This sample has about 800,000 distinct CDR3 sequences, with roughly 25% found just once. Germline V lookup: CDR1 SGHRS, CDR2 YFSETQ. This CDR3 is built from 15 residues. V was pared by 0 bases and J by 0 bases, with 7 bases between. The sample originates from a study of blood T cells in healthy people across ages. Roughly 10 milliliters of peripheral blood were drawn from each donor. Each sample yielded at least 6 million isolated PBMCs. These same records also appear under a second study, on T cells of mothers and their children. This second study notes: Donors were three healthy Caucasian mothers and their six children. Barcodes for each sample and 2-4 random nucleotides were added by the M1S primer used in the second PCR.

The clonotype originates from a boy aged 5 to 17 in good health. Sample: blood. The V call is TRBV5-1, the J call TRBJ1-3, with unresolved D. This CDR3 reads CASSLGSNSGNTIYF. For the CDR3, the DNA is TGCGCCAGCAGCTTGGGCAGTAACTCTGGAAACACCATATATTTT.